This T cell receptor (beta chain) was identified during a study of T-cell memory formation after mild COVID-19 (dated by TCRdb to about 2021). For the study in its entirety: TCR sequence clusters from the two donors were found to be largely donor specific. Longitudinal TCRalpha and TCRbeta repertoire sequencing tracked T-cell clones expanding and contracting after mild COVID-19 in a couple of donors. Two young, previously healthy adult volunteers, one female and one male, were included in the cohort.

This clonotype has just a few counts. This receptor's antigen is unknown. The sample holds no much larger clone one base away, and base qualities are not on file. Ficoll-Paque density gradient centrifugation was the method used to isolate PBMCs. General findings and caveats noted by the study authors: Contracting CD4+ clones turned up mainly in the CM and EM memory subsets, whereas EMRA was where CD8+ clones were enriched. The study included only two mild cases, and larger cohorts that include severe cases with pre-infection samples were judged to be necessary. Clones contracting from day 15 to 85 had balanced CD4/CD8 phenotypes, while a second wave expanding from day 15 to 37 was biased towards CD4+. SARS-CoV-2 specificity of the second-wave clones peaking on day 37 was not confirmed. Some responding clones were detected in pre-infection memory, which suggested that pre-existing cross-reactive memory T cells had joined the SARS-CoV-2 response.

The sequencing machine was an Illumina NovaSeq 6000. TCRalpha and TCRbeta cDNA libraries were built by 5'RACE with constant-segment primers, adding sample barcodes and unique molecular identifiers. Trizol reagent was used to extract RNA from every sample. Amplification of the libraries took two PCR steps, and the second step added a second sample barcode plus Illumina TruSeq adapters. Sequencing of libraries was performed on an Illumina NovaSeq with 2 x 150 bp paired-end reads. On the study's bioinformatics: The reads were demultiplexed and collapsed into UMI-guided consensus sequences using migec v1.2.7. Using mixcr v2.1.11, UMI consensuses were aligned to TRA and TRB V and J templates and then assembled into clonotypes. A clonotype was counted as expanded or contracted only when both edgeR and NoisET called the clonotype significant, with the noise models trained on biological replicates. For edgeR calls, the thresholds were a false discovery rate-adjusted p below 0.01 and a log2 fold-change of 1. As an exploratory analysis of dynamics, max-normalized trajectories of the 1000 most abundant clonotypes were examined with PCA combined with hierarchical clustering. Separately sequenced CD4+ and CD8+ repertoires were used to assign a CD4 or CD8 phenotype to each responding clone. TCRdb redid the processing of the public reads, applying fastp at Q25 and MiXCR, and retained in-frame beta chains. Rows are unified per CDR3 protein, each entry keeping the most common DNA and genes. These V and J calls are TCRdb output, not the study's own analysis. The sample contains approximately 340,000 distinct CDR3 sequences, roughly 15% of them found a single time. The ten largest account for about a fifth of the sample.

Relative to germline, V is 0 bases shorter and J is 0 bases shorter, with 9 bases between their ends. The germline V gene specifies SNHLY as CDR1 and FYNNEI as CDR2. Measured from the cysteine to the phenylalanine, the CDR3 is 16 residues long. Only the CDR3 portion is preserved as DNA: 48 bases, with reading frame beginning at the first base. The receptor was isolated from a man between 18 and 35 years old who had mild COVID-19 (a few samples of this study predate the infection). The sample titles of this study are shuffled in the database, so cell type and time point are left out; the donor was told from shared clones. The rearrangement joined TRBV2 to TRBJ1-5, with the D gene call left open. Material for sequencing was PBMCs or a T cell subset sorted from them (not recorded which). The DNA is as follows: TGTGCCAGCAGTGAAGCGAGGCAGTATAGCAATCAGCCCCAGCATTTT. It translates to CASSEARQYSNQPQHF.